This entry concerns a single TCR beta chain. The antigen remains unidentified. This CDR3 spans 14 amino acids. V was clipped by 5 bases and J by 0 bases, with 5 bases between them. The germline V gene encodes CDR1 SGHNT and CDR2 YENEEA. The sample comes from a study of cytomegalovirus exposure and HLA in healthy donors. The PCR was carried out with 60 Vbeta primers and 13 Jbeta primers. In the original workflow: An analysis that came later counted some 80 million unique TCR beta chains, 10 million to 12 million shared. TCRdb keeps only in-frame clones here, not all; method: immunoSEQ multiplex PCR. V, J and clone size are those of that table, while D and trimming were read from the DNA. The table lists over 150,000 clones, around 82% of them singletons. Study findings and constraints: Per published reports, the classifier diagnosed cytomegalovirus status with high specificity and sensitivity. Associated with cytomegalovirus, according to the listing, were fewer than 200 TCR beta chains. The dataset shows that most TCR sequences were rare, while some public TCRs occurred in many donors.

The chain couples TRBV11-3 to TRBJ2-6, with D unclear. The sample comprised PBMCs. The origin of this receptor is a woman aged 40 to 50 in good health and CMV-seropositive. DNA of the CDR3: TGTGCCAGCAGCCCGAGCTCTGGGGCCAACGTCCTGACTTTC. Its protein is CASSPSSGANVLTF.